This entry describes one T cell receptor beta chain. This table comes from immunoSEQ multiplex PCR, and its TCRdb copy is limited to in-frame clones, with some not included. The table includes over 85,000 clones, about 95% detected once. This record comes from a study of technical replicates of blood from a handful of donors. Germline V gene data show CDR1 as WSHSY and CDR2 as SAAADI. V was trimmed by 4 bases and J by 4 bases, leaving 14 bases between them. The CDR3 sequence is 15 residues long. The chain has TRBV10-2 and TRBJ2-1; D might be TRBD2 (6 bases). Sequenced material: T cells isolated from PBMCs. This sequence was found in a human donor in good health. The CDR3 nucleotides read TGCGCCAGCAGTGTCTTAGTAGCGGAATACAATGAGCAGTTCTTC. As protein: CASSVLVAEYNEQFF.